The 32 T cell receptor beta chains in this list originate from one sample, sequenced in a study of cytomegalovirus exposure and HLA in healthy donors (dated by TCRdb to the late 2010s). The protocol used for the library was the immunoSEQ multiplex PCR assay. For the multiplex PCR, a mixture combining 60 forward primers for TCR Vbeta segments and 13 reverse primers for TCR Jbeta segments was used. The table was pulled from immuneACCESS by TCRdb, which kept in-frame rearrangements only. Such tables lose some clones; where checked, under half of the loss comes from unresolved V genes, and the rest has no known cause. The sample includes hundreds of thousands of clones, with around 89% observed a single time. The ten most abundant clones make up 0.9% to 1.1% of the sample. Sequencing was performed on PBMCs. The receptors come from a woman aged 18-29 years in good health and CMV-seronegative.

The V gene is TRBV4-1, the J gene TRBJ2-7; D not resolved. Germline loops: CDR1 MGHRA, CDR2 YSYEKL. Trimming left V 1 base short and J 3 bases short, with 13 bases between. The CDR3 runs to 15 residues. CDR3 sequence reads: CASSQASSRGYEQYF. For the CDR3, the DNA is TGCGCCAGCAGCCAAGCTTCGAGTCGAGGCTACGAGCAGTACTTC.

This clone occurred a few times. This chain links TRBV7-6 with TRBJ2-7; D is perhaps TRBD2 (6 bases). Germline lookup yields CDR1 SGHVS and CDR2 FNYEAQ. This CDR3 has 14 residues. The ends were cut back, 5 bases at V and 2 bases at J, with 13 bases in the middle. CDR3 sequence reads: CASSPRDFPYEQYF. CDR3 nucleotide sequence: TGTGCCAGCAGCCCGAGGGACTTCCCCTACGAGCAGTACTTC.

This chain connects TRBV5-4 to TRBJ2-1; 7 nucleotides match TRBD1. Germline values: CDR1 SGHNT, CDR2 YYREEE (reference sequence). The CDR3 has 12 amino acids. Trimming cost V 3 bases and J 10 bases; bases outside gene matches: 4. The CDR3 DNA reads as TGTGCCAGCAGCTCGACAGGGAACGAGCAGTTCTTC. It yields the protein CASSSTGNEQFF.

The chain is built from TRBV2 and TRBJ2-3; D perhaps matches TRBD1 (5 bases). Between the trimmed V and J ends, which lost 2 bases and 4 bases, there was a span of 16 bases. The length of the CDR3 is 16 residues. Germline V lookup: CDR1 SNHLY, CDR2 FYNNEI. The CDR3 is CASSESPLGPADTQYF. The DNA for the CDR3 is TGTGCCAGCAGTGAATCCCCATTGGGGCCCGCAGATACGCAGTATTTT.

This chain uses TRBV9 with TRBJ2-7; 7 nucleotides agree with TRBD1. Trimming cost V 0 bases and J 7 bases; bases outside gene matches: 7. CDR1 is SGDLS, CDR2 YYNGEE, per germline. The CDR3 is 14 amino acids. The CDR3 here is CASSVEGAQKEQYF. CDR3 in DNA: TGTGCCAGCAGCGTAGAGGGGGCGCAAAAAGAGCAGTACTTC.

CDR3 in amino acids: CAIRQGLAGDSYEQYF. CDR3 bases: TGTGCCATCAGACAGGGACTAGCGGGAGATTCCTACGAGCAGTACTTC. V is TRBV10-3 and J is TRBJ2-7; 14 bases are shared with TRBD2. Germline loops: CDR1 ENHRY, CDR2 SYGVKD. After removal of 6 bases from V and 1 base from J, the junction contained 5 bases not matched to a gene. The CDR3 consists of 16 residues.

The chain combines TRBV19 with TRBJ2-1, with 8 nucleotides matching TRBD2. In germline, CDR1 is LNHDA, CDR2 SQIVND (reference sequence). Trimming at V came to 3 bases and at J to 3 bases, leaving 7 bases not matched to a gene. The CDR3 has 16 residues. As DNA, the CDR3 is TGTGCCAGTAGTATTGGGGCGGGGGGACTCTACAATGAGCAGTTCTTC. The encoded protein is CASSIGAGGLYNEQFF. The full variable domain, completed using reference TRBV19 and TRBJ2-1, is DGGITQSPKYLFRKEGQNVTLSCEQNLNHDAMYWYRQDPGQGLRLIYYSQIVNDFQKGDIAEGYSVSREKKESFPLTVTSAQKNPTAFYLCASSIGAGGLYNEQFFGPGTRLTVL.

This clone has just a few counts. This chain links TRBV19 with TRBJ2-3, with TRBD1 as a possible D gene (7 bases). Trimming left V 1 base short and J 1 base short, with 24 bases between. The CDR3 totals 20 residues. Germline-derived CDR1 and CDR2 are LNHDA and SQIVND (reference sequence). The CDR3 sequence is CASSIGRRGHIPFGTDTQYF. The CDR3 DNA reads TGTGCCAGTAGTATAGGGCGGAGGGGGCATATTCCTTTCGGCACAGATACGCAGTATTTT.

The chain links TRBV9 to TRBJ1-5; 8 bases agree with TRBD1. The germline CDR1 and CDR2 sequences are SGDLS and YYNGEE. J was trimmed by 5 bases and V by 3 bases; bases with no gene match: 4. The CDR3 has 14 residues. DNA for the CDR3: TGTGCCAGCAGCGCCTCGACAGGGGATCAGCCCCAGCATTTT. This gives the protein CASSASTGDQPQHF.

The rearrangement joins TRBV6-6 to TRBJ2-4; 9 bases map to TRBD1. The CDR3 covers 16 residues. Looked up from germline, CDR1 is MNHNY and CDR2 is SVGAGI (reference sequence). J gave up 6 bases and V 0 bases, and 6 bases lay outside the gene matches. CDR3 nucleotide sequence: TGTGCCAGCAGTTACTCCCGGGACAGGGTGGGAAACATTCAGTACTTC. Translating it yields CASSYSRDRVGNIQYF.

This clone was found once. V gene TRBV5-1 combines with J gene TRBJ2-5; maybe TRBD2 (6 bases). Trimming shortened V by 4 bases and J by 5 bases, and 18 bases separated the two germline ends. This CDR3 region has 15 residues. The germline gives CDR1 SGHRS, CDR2 YFSETQ. The CDR3 nucleotides read TGCGCCAGCAGCCGCGGGACTTCTGGGCGGGAGACCCAGTACTTC. Translation: CASSRGTSGRETQYF.

The chain is built from TRBV29-1 and TRBJ1-2, with D perhaps TRBD1 (6 bases). The length of the CDR3 is 12 residues. CDR1 and CDR2 (germline): SQVTM, ANQGSEA. V was trimmed by 7 bases and J by 6 bases, leaving 15 bases between them. The DNA for the CDR3 is TGCAGCGCAGGACAGAAGCGCGATGGCTACACCTTC. This encodes CSAGQKRDGYTF.

The rearrangement links TRBV5-1 to TRBJ2-2, with 8 bases aligning to TRBD1. Germline V gene data show CDR1 as SGHRS and CDR2 as YFSETQ. CDR3 length equals 15 residues. The trim removed 3 bases at V and 1 base at J, leaving 2 bases unmatched. CDR3 loop: CASSWGTGNTGELFF. The CDR3 DNA is TGCGCCAGCAGCTGGGGGACAGGGAACACCGGGGAGCTGTTTTTT.

The gene calls are TRBV25-1 and TRBJ2-7, with D perhaps matching TRBD1 (5 bases). Germline V gives CDR1 MGHDK, CDR2 SYGVNS. V was clipped by 5 bases and J by 6 bases, with 14 bases between them. The CDR3 is made up of 13 amino acids. DNA of the CDR3: TGTGCCAGCAGTAGGGCAGGGCGGAGCGAGCAGTACTTC. Protein: CASSRAGRSEQYF.

J is TRBJ2-3 and V is TRBV5-6; 10 bases line up with TRBD2. The ends lost 5 bases at V and 1 base at J; junction bases unmatched: 4. From germline, CDR1 is SGHDT and CDR2 YYEEEE. The length of the CDR3 is 15 residues. CDR3 in DNA: TGTGCCAGCAGTCCCGGGACTAGCGGCACAGATACGCAGTATTTT. Translation gives CASSPGTSGTDTQYF.

This clone was counted between two and nine times. This chain uses TRBV5-1 with TRBJ2-3; 8 bases line up with TRBD2. Germline trimming cut 3 bases from V and 3 bases from J; bases unmatched to any gene: 9. Germline values: CDR1 SGHRS, CDR2 YFSETQ. The length of the CDR3 is 16 residues. CDR3 nucleotides: TGCGCCAGCAGCTCAAATCCGGGAGGGGATACAGATACGCAGTATTTT. Protein sequence: CASSSNPGGDTDTQYF.

V usage is TRBV11-1 and J usage is TRBJ2-1, with 10 bases aligning to TRBD2. The CDR3 contains 16 residues. V trimming: 6 bases; J trimming: 14 bases; junction bases outside the gene matches: 19. Germline lookup yields CDR1 SGHAT and CDR2 FQDESV (reference sequence). In nucleotides, the CDR3 is TGTGCCAGCAGAGATGCTTTTCTAGCGGGAGATCAATCGGAGTTCTTC. Translation gives CASRDAFLAGDQSEFF.

This rearrangement joins TRBV29-1 to TRBJ2-5; 8 nucleotides align to TRBD1. Germline values: CDR1 SQVTM, CDR2 ANQGSEA. Losses at the gene ends were 6 bases for V and 3 bases for J; bases not matched to a gene: 3. The CDR3 loop spans 12 amino acids. The CDR3 region has the DNA TGCAGCGTCCTACAGGGGGAAGAGACCCAGTACTTC. Its protein product is CSVLQGEETQYF.

This clone is a singleton in its sample. The chain has TRBV27 and TRBJ1-1; weak D call: TRBD1 (6 bases). The CDR3 runs 14 residues. CDR1 MNHEY and CDR2 SMNVEV come from the germline V gene (reference sequence). Trimming stripped 3 bases from V and 4 bases from J, with 12 bases between. The CDR3 DNA reads as TGTGCCAGCAGTTTTACAGGGTCTGTCACTGAAGCTTTCTTT. Its translation is CASSFTGSVTEAFF.

The chain has TRBV2 and TRBJ1-4, with 10 bases aligning to TRBD1. V was pared by 5 bases and J by 0 bases, with 3 bases of the junction left unmatched. The CDR3 has 16 amino acids. Germline lookup yields CDR1 SNHLY and CDR2 FYNNEI. The CDR3 sequence: CASSPGTGATNEKLFF. The CDR3 DNA reads TGTGCCAGCAGTCCCGGGACAGGGGCAACTAATGAAAAACTGTTTTTT.

Comments on this clone: The junction differs from germline at one of its ends, possibly a read error. This rearrangement joins TRBV6-1 to TRBJ1-6; D call uncertain. This CDR3 has 16 amino acids. Germline CDR1 reads MNHNS; CDR2 reads SASEGT. CDR3 amino acids: CASREGPKEYLSPLHF. CDR3 sequence (DNA): TGTGCCAGCAGGGAAGGTCCTAAGGAGTACCTATCACCCCTCCACTTT.

The rearrangement uses TRBV29-1 and TRBJ1-2; a weak D match, TRBD1 (6 bases). Trimming left V 0 bases short and J 5 bases short, with 10 bases between. The CDR3 runs 13 residues. Per germline, CDR1 SQVTM and CDR2 ANQGSEA. As DNA, the CDR3 is TGCAGCGTTGAAGAAGGGGGATCATATGGCTACACCTTC. This sequence encodes CSVEEGGSYGYTF. Using reference TRBV29-1 and TRBJ1-2 for the parts outside the CDR3, the full variable domain is SAVISQKPSRDICQRGTSLTIQCQVDSQVTMMFWYRQQPGQSLTLIATANQGSEATYESGFVIDKFPISRPNLTFSTLTVSNMSPEDSSIYLCSVEEGGSYGYTFGSGTRLTVV.

The genes are TRBV5-4 and TRBJ1-6; 10 nucleotides match TRBD1. With V trimmed by 4 bases and J by 10 bases, 5 bases remained unmatched. In germline, CDR1 is SGHNT, CDR2 YYREEE (reference sequence). This CDR3 region has 14 residues. CDR3 residues: CASSVGTGVSPLHF. The DNA for the CDR3 is TGTGCCAGCAGCGTGGGGACAGGGGTATCACCCCTCCACTTT.

This clone showed up just a few times. V and J are TRBV4-2 and TRBJ1-4; D unclear. With 2 bases removed from V and 4 bases from J, the gap between germline ends came to 11 bases. Germline V gene data show CDR1 as LGHNA and CDR2 as YNFKEQ. CDR3 size: 15 residues. The CDR3 sequence is CASSQWYTDNEKLFF. CDR3 DNA: TGTGCCAGCAGCCAATGGTATACAGATAATGAAAAACTGTTTTTT.

The chain employs TRBV13 and TRBJ2-5; D unresolved. Germline CDR1 PRHDT, CDR2 FYEKMQ (reference sequence). Trimming left V 4 bases short and J 0 bases short, with 3 bases between. This CDR3 comprises 12 residues. The CDR3 region is CASSSYQETQYF. DNA for the CDR3: TGTGCCAGCAGCTCGTACCAAGAGACCCAGTACTTC.

V gene TRBV5-1 combines with J gene TRBJ1-2; maybe TRBD1 (6 bases). Germline V gene sequence: CDR1 SGHRS, CDR2 YFSETQ. CDR3 length: 14 residues. With 0 bases removed from V and 4 bases from J, the gap between germline ends came to 10 bases. As DNA, the CDR3 is TGCGCCAGCAGCTTGGGTGGGGGCGGCTATGGCTACACCTTC. This gives the protein CASSLGGGGYGYTF.

This clone was observed a handful of times. This chain connects TRBV20-1 to TRBJ2-7; D unclear. Trimming took off 2 bases at V and 4 bases at J, with 6 bases between the two ends. The CDR3 sequence is 11 residues long. The germline CDR1 and CDR2 sequences are DFQATT and SNEGSKA (reference sequence). CDR3 residues: CSARYKYEQYF. In nucleotides, the CDR3 is TGCAGTGCTAGATACAAGTACGAGCAGTACTTC.

The chain carries TRBV11-2 and TRBJ1-1; 7 positions match TRBD1. V lost 5 bases, J lost 1 base, and 7 bases stayed unmatched. Looked up from germline, CDR1 is SGHAT and CDR2 is FQNNGV. This CDR3 region has 15 residues. The CDR3, as DNA: TGTGCCAGCAGCCCCCCCCGACAGGGGAACACTGAAGCTTTCTTT. It encodes CASSPPRQGNTEAFF.

This chain uses TRBV5-1 with TRBJ2-5, with 10 bases aligning to TRBD2. Trimming took 3 bases from V and 4 from J; bases not matched to a gene: 9. The germline V gene encodes CDR1 SGHRS and CDR2 YFSETQ. This CDR3 is 16 amino acids long. CDR3 protein: CASSWPSGSVRETQYF. The CDR3 DNA sequence: TGCGCCAGCAGCTGGCCTAGCGGGAGTGTTCGAGAGACCCAGTACTTC. Combining the CDR3 with reference TRBV5-1 and TRBJ2-5 gives the whole variable domain KAGVTQTPRYLIKTRGQQVTLSCSPISGHRSVSWYQQTPGQGLQFLFEYFSETQRNKGNFPGRFSGRQFSNSRSEMNVSTLELGDSALYLCASSWPSGSVRETQYFGPGTRLLVL.

This sequence joins TRBV4-3 and TRBJ2-2; D is possibly TRBD2 (7 bases). Germline CDR1 is LGHNA and CDR2 is YSLEER. Trimming took 0 bases from V and 3 from J, leaving 14 bases between them. The CDR3 is 17 residues long. The CDR3 here is CASSQDDGGGYTGELFF. Written as DNA, the CDR3 is TGCGCCAGCAGCCAAGATGACGGCGGGGGCTACACCGGGGAGCTGTTTTTT.

The chain employs TRBV4-3 and TRBJ1-6; D gene unclear. V lost 4 bases to trimming and J lost 7 bases, with 20 bases between them. Germline CDR1 is LGHNA and CDR2 is YSLEER. This CDR3 has 17 amino acids. CDR3 DNA: TGCGCCAGCAGCCCAGATACACCGGGAGGAGGGAATTCACCCCTCCACTTT. It specifies CASSPDTPGGGNSPLHF.

The V gene is TRBV5-1, the J gene TRBJ2-3; 8 bases align to TRBD1. J lost 4 bases, V lost 3 bases, and 10 bases had no gene match. CDR3 length equals 16 residues. Germline CDR1 and CDR2: SGHRS and YFSETQ. CDR3 sequence (DNA): TGCGCCAGCAGCTGGGGGACAGGCCCCTTGGCAGATACGCAGTATTTT. Translation: CASSWGTGPLADTQYF. The whole variable domain, filled in from reference TRBV5-1 and TRBJ2-3, reads KAGVTQTPRYLIKTRGQQVTLSCSPISGHRSVSWYQQTPGQGLQFLFEYFSETQRNKGNFPGRFSGRQFSNSRSEMNVSTLELGDSALYLCASSWGTGPLADTQYFGPGTRLTVL.